The 7 T cell receptor beta chains below all came from one sample that was sequenced in a study of molecular identifiers for immune sequencing clone quantification. TCRdb used MiXCR to reprocess the PCR reads, holding one entry per CDR3 protein. The sample carries about 65,000 distinct CDR3 sequences, over 15% recorded once. Sequencing was done on a sample of naive CD8+ T cells from blood, with Jurkat cell RNA spiked in. The subset was: FACS-sorted CD8+CD4-CCR7+CD45RA+ naive T cells. The receptor source for this set is a human donor in good health. Some libraries in this study had Jurkat cell RNA spiked in.

Ten or more counts support this clonotype. The chain has TRBV27 and TRBJ2-7; 7 positions match TRBD2. J gave up 12 bases and V 5 bases, and 16 bases lay outside the gene matches. This CDR3 has 14 residues. Germline CDR1 MNHEY, CDR2 SMNVEV (reference sequence). The CDR3, as DNA: TGTGCCAGCAGTAGGCACCCGGGAGGCCTAGAACCGTACTTC. Translated: CASSRHPGGLEPYF.

This clonotype appeared once. The J gene is TRBJ2-2, the V gene TRBV7-8; D uncertain. This CDR3 spans 13 amino acids. V was pared by 5 bases and J by 5 bases, with 9 bases between. From germline, CDR1 is SGHVS and CDR2 FQNEAQ. DNA of the CDR3: TGTGCCAGCAGCAACAAAGGAACCGGGGAGCTGTTTTTT. Its protein is CASSNKGTGELFF.

Ten or more counts support this clonotype. This chain links TRBV20-1 with TRBJ2-7; D possibly corresponds to TRBD2 (5 bases). Between the trimmed V and J ends, which lost 5 bases and 1 base, there was a span of 12 bases. CDR3 length: 13 amino acids. CDR1 DFQATT and CDR2 SNEGSKA come from the germline V gene (reference sequence). CDR3 in amino acids: CSAEGLRSYEQYF. The CDR3 coding sequence is TGCAGTGCTGAGGGTCTGAGGTCCTACGAGCAGTACTTC.

This clonotype was observed many times. The chain combines TRBV19 with TRBJ2-7; 8 nucleotides line up with TRBD2. Germline CDR1 reads LNHDA; CDR2 reads SQIVND (reference sequence). This CDR3 has 15 amino acids. Trimming removed 1 base from V and 4 bases from J; junction bases left unmatched: 6. In nucleotides, the CDR3 is TGTGCCAGTAGTATAGGACCCGGGAGGGTTTACGAGCAGTACTTC. This gives the protein CASSIGPGRVYEQYF.

This clonotype occurred many times. The rearrangement uses TRBV7-3 and TRBJ2-1, with TRBD1 as a possible D gene (5 bases). Trimming shortened V by 5 bases and J by 6 bases, and 17 bases separated the two germline ends. Germline values: CDR1 SGHTA, CDR2 FQGTGA. This CDR3 contains 15 residues. The CDR3 here is CASSPYFGHLNEQFF. The DNA for the CDR3 is TGTGCCAGCAGCCCCTACTTTGGACATCTCAATGAGCAGTTCTTC.

In regard to this clonotype: This sequence may be a read error, since a much larger clone differs from it by one base. This rearrangement joins TRBV4-1 to TRBJ2-7; D tentatively fits TRBD1 or TRBD2 (5 bases each). This CDR3 contains 14 residues. Trimming shortened V by 3 bases and J by 6 bases, and 15 bases separated the two germline ends. Germline CDR1 is MGHRA and CDR2 is YSYEKL. CDR3 sequence reads: CASSHSDGAFEQYF. The CDR3 DNA sequence: TGCGCCAGCAGCCACTCGGACGGGGCTTTCGAGCAGTACTTC.

In this sample, this clonotype turned up many times. The V call is TRBV27, the J call TRBJ2-7, with 7 bases lining up with TRBD2. Germline values: CDR1 MNHEY, CDR2 SMNVEV (reference sequence). This CDR3 comprises 15 residues. V shed 2 bases and J 2 bases; nucleotides not matched to a gene: 6. CDR3 sequence: CASSLRWEGPYEQYF. The CDR3 DNA reads as TGTGCCAGCAGTTTAAGGTGGGAGGGTCCCTACGAGCAGTACTTC.